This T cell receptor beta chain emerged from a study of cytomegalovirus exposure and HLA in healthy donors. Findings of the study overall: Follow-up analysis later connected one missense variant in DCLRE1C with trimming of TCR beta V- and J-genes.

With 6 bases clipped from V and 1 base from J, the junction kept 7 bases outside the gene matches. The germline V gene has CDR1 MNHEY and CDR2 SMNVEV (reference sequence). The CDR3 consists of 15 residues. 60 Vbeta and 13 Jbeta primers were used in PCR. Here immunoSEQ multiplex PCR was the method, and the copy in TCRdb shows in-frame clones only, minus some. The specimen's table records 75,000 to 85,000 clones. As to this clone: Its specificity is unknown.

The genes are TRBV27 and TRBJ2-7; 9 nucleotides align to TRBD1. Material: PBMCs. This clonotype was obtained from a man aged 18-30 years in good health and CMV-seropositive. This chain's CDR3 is CASSSSGTGSYEQYF. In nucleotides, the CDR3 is TGTGCCAGCAGCTCGTCCGGGACAGGGTCCTACGAGCAGTACTTC.